This T cell receptor (beta chain) was recovered during a study of blood T cell repertoires in COVID-19 (dated by TCRdb to 2020 to 2021). At the level of the whole study: Collaborator samples came from the United States, Italy and Spain and covered acute and convalescent phases of COVID-19. The material from the prospective study consisted of cDNA or gDNA derived from T cells, B-cell-depleted T cells, or PBMCs. Deeply sampled blood TCRbeta repertoires from subjects exposed to, actively infected with, or recovered from COVID-19 were included in the dataset. A freely available public database, intended as a resource for researchers studying the immune response to SARS-CoV-2, is where the repertoires were released. Samples came from the ongoing ImmuneRACE study (first 160 participants) plus 1,254 subjects from 6 global collaborators. A de-identified subject ID, COVID-19 status, age in years and sex were almost always included in the sample metadata. Where available, HLA class I and class II types were taken from metadata supplied by the sample provider and were not determined by assay-based typing.

TCRbeta CDR3 regions were amplified from genomic DNA by means of the immunoSEQ Assay, a bias-controlled multiplex PCR. The source study handled its data this way. The number of nucleated cells in each sample was estimated by amplification of reference gene primers within the assay. To quantify the absolute abundance of each unique TCRbeta CDR3 rearrangement, sequence reads were collapsed and filtered. For each sample, productive Simpson clonality was calculated as the square root of Simpson's diversity index across productive rearrangements. Entries here come from immuneACCESS through TCRdb and include only in-frame sequences with V and J called. Some clones fail to appear in such tables; in the studies checked, an unresolved V gene covers under half of the shortfall, and the cause of the remainder is unknown. V and J calls and clone size are as listed in that table; D and trimming were resolved from the DNA. In all, the sample holds 150,000 to 200,000 clones, and about three quarters of those were seen once. The ten biggest clones cover less than 30% of the sample.

Collaborating institutions collected whole blood in K2EDTA tubes following their own protocols. For TCRbeta analysis, collaborator samples were shipped as frozen whole blood, as isolated PBMCs, or as DNA extracted from either sample type. Remarks on this clone: The antigen it binds to is not known. Base-call qualities are not available, and no considerably larger clone is one nucleotide away.

Overall study results and their limits: How much clinical and demographic metadata was included differed by source and by participant, and the metadata was provided uncurated.

V loses 4 bases of germline sequence and J loses 8 bases, and the interval between the two ends is 21 bases. Inclusive of the bounding cysteine and phenylalanine, the CDR3 is 16 residues long. Only the CDR3 region is kept as DNA, spanning 48 bases read in frame from base 1. CDR1 and CDR2 were assigned from the germline V gene (reference sequence) as LNHDA and SQIVND. The sequenced sample consisted of peripheral blood. The receptor was isolated from a woman in her seventies with acute or convalescent COVID-19. The sequence is built from TRBV19 and TRBJ2-1, with the D gene not clear enough to name. In nucleotides, the sequence is TGTGCCAGTAGTAGTACATTGGGCCGAGCTCGCGATGAGCAGTTCTTC. Its protein is CASSSTLGRARDEQFF.